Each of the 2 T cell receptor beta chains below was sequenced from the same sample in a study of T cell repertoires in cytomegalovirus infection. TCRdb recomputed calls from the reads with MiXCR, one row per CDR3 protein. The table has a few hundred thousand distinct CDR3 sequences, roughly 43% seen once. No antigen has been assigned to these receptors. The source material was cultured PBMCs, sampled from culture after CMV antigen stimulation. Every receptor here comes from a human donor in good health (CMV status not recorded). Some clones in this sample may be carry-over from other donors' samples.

The CDR3 DNA follows: TGCAGTGCTAGAGAACCCAGCCGGGGGGCTAACTATGGCTACACCTTC. Encoded protein: CSAREPSRGANYGYTF. V is TRBV20-1 and J is TRBJ1-2; D possibly corresponds to TRBD1 (5 bases). This CDR3 is built from 16 residues. The ends were cut back, 0 bases at V and 0 bases at J, with 14 bases in the middle. Germline CDR1 and CDR2: DFQATT and SNEGSKA (reference sequence).

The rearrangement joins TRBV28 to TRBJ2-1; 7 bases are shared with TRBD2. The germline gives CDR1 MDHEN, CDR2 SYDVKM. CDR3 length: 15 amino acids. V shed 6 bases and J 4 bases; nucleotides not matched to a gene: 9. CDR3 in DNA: TGTGCCAGCAGCACCGGGACTAAAGTTTACAATGAGCAGTTCTTC. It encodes CASSTGTKVYNEQFF. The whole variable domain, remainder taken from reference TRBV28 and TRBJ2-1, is DVKVTQSSRYLVKRTGEKVFLECVQDMDHENMFWYRQDPGLGLRLIYFSYDVKMKEKGDIPEGYSVSREKKERFSLILESASTNQTSMYLCASSTGTKVYNEQFFGPGTRLTVL.